This T cell receptor (beta chain) stems from a study of T-cell memory formation after mild COVID-19. This clonotype has just a few counts. TCRdb reprocessed the 5' RACE reads with MiXCR, giving one entry per CDR3 protein. The sample lists hundreds of thousands of distinct CDR3 sequences; 16% were seen once. In germline, CDR1 is DFQATT, CDR2 SNEGSKA (reference sequence). V lost 3 bases, J lost 8 bases, and 4 bases lay in between. The CDR3 length is 9 residues. This chain uses TRBV20-1 with TRBJ1-2; D unclear. The clonotype comes from a young man who had mild COVID-19 (a few samples of this study predate the infection). Cell type and time point are not known. The sample consisted of PBMCs or a T cell subset sorted from them (not recorded which). CDR3 nucleotide sequence: TGCAGTGCTAGTTTCGGCTACACCTTC. This translates into CSASFGYTF.